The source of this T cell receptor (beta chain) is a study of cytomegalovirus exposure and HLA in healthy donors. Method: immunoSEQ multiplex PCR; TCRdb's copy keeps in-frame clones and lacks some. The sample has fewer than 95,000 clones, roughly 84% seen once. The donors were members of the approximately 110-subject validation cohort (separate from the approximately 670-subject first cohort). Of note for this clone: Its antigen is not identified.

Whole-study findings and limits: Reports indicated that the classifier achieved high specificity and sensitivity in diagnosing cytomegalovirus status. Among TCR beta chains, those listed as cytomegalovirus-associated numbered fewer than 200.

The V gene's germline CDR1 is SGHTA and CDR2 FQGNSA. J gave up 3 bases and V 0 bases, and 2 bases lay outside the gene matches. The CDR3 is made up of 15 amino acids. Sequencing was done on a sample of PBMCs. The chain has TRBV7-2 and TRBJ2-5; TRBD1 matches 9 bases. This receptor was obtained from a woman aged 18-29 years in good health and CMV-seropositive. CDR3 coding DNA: TGTGCCAGCAGCTTAGCCTGGACAGGGGAAGAGACCCAGTACTTC. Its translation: CASSLAWTGEETQYF.